These T cell receptor beta chains were read from a single sample in a study of T cell responses to AZD1222 COVID-19 vaccine. The method was immunoSEQ multiplex PCR; TCRdb's version includes in-frame clones alone and lacks a portion of them. The table records 150,000 to 200,000 clones, 75% to 90% of them present only once. The sample consisted of peripheral blood, taken on day 0 of AZD1222 vaccination. These receptors originate from an adult in good health. Both conserved end residues are part of each CDR3. D genes are given only for firm matches. Clone sizes are given selectively: once, few, many, or a class where the clone is expanded.

J gene	V gene	D gene	clone size	CDR3 DNA	CDR3 protein
TRBJ2-5	TRBV4-1	.	.	TGCGCCAGCAGCCAAGACGGGACCCGAGAGACCCAGTACTTC	CASSQDGTRETQYF
TRBJ1-1	TRBV5-6	TRBD1	.	TGTGCCAGCAGCCGATCTTACAGGGGCCGGAACACTGAAGCTTTCTTT	CASSRSYRGRNTEAFF
TRBJ1-6	TRBV7-8	.	.	TGTGCCAGCAGCTATTCGTCAGGGAGTTGGAATTCACCCCTCCACTTT	CASSYSSGSWNSPLHF
TRBJ2-7	TRBV11-2	TRBD1	once	TGTGCCAGCAGCTCAGTACAGGGGGAAACCTACGAGCAGTACTTC	CASSSVQGETYEQYF
TRBJ2-5	TRBV5-1	.	.	TGCGCCAGCAGCTCCTGGACATCACGAGGCCAAGAGACCCAGTACTTC	CASSSWTSRGQETQYF
TRBJ2-5	TRBV9	TRBD1	.	TGTGCCAGCAGCACGGGGACAGGGAGGTCGGAGACCCAGTACTTC	CASSTGTGRSETQYF
TRBJ1-2	TRBV27	TRBD1	.	TGTGCCAGCAGCCTTTCGCTCAAGGGGGCGAATGGCTACACCTTC	CASSLSLKGANGYTF
TRBJ2-7	TRBV5-4	.	.	TGTGCCAGCAGCATGGCGGCAGGAGCCAATACGTTCTACGAGCAGTACTTC	CASSMAAGANTFYEQYF
TRBJ2-7	TRBV9	TRBD1	few	TGTGCCAGCAGCGTAACTGACAGGGGGGTAGACGAGCAGTACTTC	CASSVTDRGVDEQYF
TRBJ1-5	TRBV2	TRBD1	.	TGTGCCAGCAGTACCGGGACAGGGGGACAGCCCCAGCATTTT	CASSTGTGGQPQHF
TRBJ1-4	TRBV7-9	.	once	TGTGCCAGCAGCCGAGACGTGGGCAAGGCTGAAAAACTGTTTTTT	CASSRDVGKAEKLFF
TRBJ2-4	TRBV7-2	TRBD1	.	TGTGCCAGCAGCCAGACAGGGGGAAAGGCCAAAAACATTCAGTACTTC	CASSQTGGKAKNIQYF
TRBJ1-3	TRBV6-5	.	.	TGTGCCAGCAGAGATCCTAACACCATATATTTT	CASRDPNTIYF
TRBJ2-7	TRBV28	.	.	TGTGCCAGCAGTTTATTCCAGGCCGGCGAGCAGTACTTC	CASSLFQAGEQYF
TRBJ2-3	TRBV28	TRBD1	.	TGTGCCAGCAGCTCCCCGGACAGGGATACGCAGTATTTT	CASSSPDRDTQYF
TRBJ2-1	TRBV9	.	once	TGTGCCAGCAGCGCCTCCCCCGGTTACAATGAGCAGTTCTTC	CASSASPGYNEQFF
TRBJ2-3	TRBV9	.	.	TGTGCCAGCACCGGAGTCCGCACAGATACGCAGTATTTT	CASTGVRTDTQYF
TRBJ2-1	TRBV4-3	TRBD2	once	TGCGCCAGCAGCCAACGCACTAGCGGGGGGGGTAATGAGCAGTTCTTC	CASSQRTSGGGNEQFF
TRBJ2-3	TRBV7-2	TRBD2	.	TGTGCCAGCAGGACTAGCGGGGGCACAGATACGCAGTATTTT	CASRTSGGTDTQYF
TRBJ1-4	TRBV9	.	.	TGTGCCAGCAGCGAAGGGGGGAACCGGGCGACCAGTTTT	CASSEGGNRATSF
TRBJ2-4	TRBV29-1	.	few	TGCAGCGGCCGGGCCCCCTTCGACAAAAACATTCAGTACTTC	CSGRAPFDKNIQYF
TRBJ2-7	TRBV30	.	.	TGTGCCTGGATGGCGTCTCCCGGGTCCTCCTACGAGCAGTACTTC	CAWMASPGSSYEQYF
TRBJ1-3	TRBV7-9	.	.	TGTGCCAGCAGCTCGACAGTTGCTGGAAACACCATATATTTT	CASSSTVAGNTIYF
TRBJ2-1	TRBV7-3	.	.	TGTGCCAGCAGCGGAGTTACTTTTGGGCAGTTCTTC	CASSGVTFGQFF
TRBJ2-2	TRBV2	.	.	TGTGCCAGCAGCCCTGGGGCGAACACCGGGGAGCTGTTTTTT	CASSPGANTGELFF
TRBJ1-4	TRBV18	.	.	TGTGCCAGCTCACCATGGCCAAGGAATGATGAAAAACTGTTTTTT	CASSPWPRNDEKLFF
TRBJ2-7	TRBV27	.	.	TGTGCCAGCAGTTTCAGGGGACCGTCCTACGAGCAGTACTTC	CASSFRGPSYEQYF
TRBJ2-2	TRBV4-1	TRBD2	.	TGCGCCAGCAGCCCGGCCGGGGGGGGCGCCGGGGAGCTGTTTTTT	CASSPAGGGAGELFF
TRBJ2-2	TRBV6-1	.	few	TGTGCCAGCAGTGCCGAGGAAATCTCGCTTGTGGACACCGGGGAGCTGTTTTTT	CASSAEEISLVDTGELFF
TRBJ1-2	TRBV5-8	TRBD1	.	TGTGCCAGCAGACCCCGATGGGGGACAGGGACTAACTATGGCTACACCTTC	CASRPRWGTGTNYGYTF
TRBJ1-1	TRBV9	TRBD1	.	TGTGCCAGCAGCGCAGGACAGGGGAACACTGAAGCTTTCTTT	CASSAGQGNTEAFF
TRBJ2-5	TRBV7-9	.	.	TGTGCCAGCAGCTTATTAGGTTTGGAGACCCAGTACTTC	CASSLLGLETQYF
TRBJ2-1	TRBV7-2	TRBD2	.	TGTGCCAGCAGCTTAGTCTTAGGGACTAGCTCCTACAATGAGCAGTTCTTC	CASSLVLGTSSYNEQFF
TRBJ2-1	TRBV7-9	.	.	TGTGCCAGCAGCTTCCTTGGCTCCTACAATGAGCAGTTCTTC	CASSFLGSYNEQFF
TRBJ2-1	TRBV9	TRBD1	.	TGTGCCAGCAGCGTAGGGGACAGGGTGGCCAATGAGCAGTTCTTC	CASSVGDRVANEQFF
TRBJ1-5	TRBV6-2/TRBV6-3	.	.	TGTGCCAGCAGTTACTCGACGGGTCGCGGGAGCAATCAGCCCCAGCATTTT	CASSYSTGRGSNQPQHF
TRBJ1-3	TRBV6-5	.	.	TGTGCCAGCAGTTACTCCGGAGGGCGGAACACCATATATTTT	CASSYSGGRNTIYF
TRBJ2-3	TRBV19	TRBD2	few	TGTGCCAGTAGGCCCCCGGGACTAGCGACAGATACGCAGTATTTT	CASRPPGLATDTQYF
TRBJ2-1	TRBV29-1	.	.	TGCAGCGTTGAAGGGACAGAGAGCTCCTACAATGAGCAGTTCTTC	CSVEGTESSYNEQFF
TRBJ1-5	TRBV2	TRBD1	once	TGTGCCAGTAGTGGGACAGGGATTGGACAGCCCCAGCATTTT	CASSGTGIGQPQHF
TRBJ2-2	TRBV7-3	.	.	TGTGCCAGCAGAACCGACAGAAACACCGGGGAGCTGTTTTTT	CASRTDRNTGELFF
TRBJ2-3	TRBV5-1	.	.	TGCGCCAGCGGCGGCACAGATACGCAGTATTTT	CASGGTDTQYF
TRBJ2-6	TRBV15	.	.	TGTGCCACCAGAGGCGTTCGGGGGCCTACGGTCTCTGGGGCCAACGTCCTGACTTTC	CATRGVRGPTVSGANVLTF
TRBJ1-1	TRBV4-1	.	once	TGCGCCAGCAGCCCAAGGACAGCATCTGAAGCTTTCTTT	CASSPRTASEAFF
TRBJ1-2	TRBV6-1	.	.	TGTGCCAGCAGTGAAGGGGCGCACCTCGGAGGGGGCTACACCTTC	CASSEGAHLGGGYTF